This entry lists 2 T cell receptor beta chains sequenced from one sample in a study of cytomegalovirus exposure and HLA in healthy donors. The study ran its PCR with 60 Vbeta and 13 Jbeta primers. TCRdb's copy holds only in-frame clones and misses some; the assay was immunoSEQ multiplex PCR. The sample lists about 140,000 clones, approximately 90% occurring once. The sequenced sample was PBMCs. Every receptor here comes from a woman in her twenties or thirties in good health and CMV-seronegative.

This clone was recorded once. This chain connects TRBV18 to TRBJ2-3; 12 nucleotides align to TRBD2. The CDR3 is 19 residues long. The V gene end was trimmed by 0 bases and the J gene end by 1 base; junction bases not matched to a gene: 8. Germline CDR1 and CDR2: KGHSH and LQKENI. The CDR3 DNA follows: TGTGCCAGCTCACCACCTCTAGCGGGGGGGCGACCTGGCACAGATACGCAGTATTTT. It encodes CASSPPLAGGRPGTDTQYF.

The CDR3 sequence: CASQARLLQETQYF. The CDR3 coding sequence is TGTGCCAGCCAAGCCCGCCTCCTACAAGAGACCCAGTACTTC. The chain uses TRBV6-6 and TRBJ2-5; unclear D gene. The CDR3 is 14 amino acids. Trimming took off 8 bases at V and 2 bases at J, with 15 bases between the two ends. Germline lookup yields CDR1 MNHNY and CDR2 SVGAGI (reference sequence).